This T cell receptor beta chain was found in a study of blood T cell repertoires in COVID-19. Overall study: The cDNA or gDNA used as material had been derived from T cells, B-cell-depleted T cells, or PBMCs.

With respect to this clone: The junction differs from germline at one of its ends, possibly a read error.

Germline CDR1 reads LGHDT; CDR2 reads YNNKEL (reference sequence). The CDR3 runs 14 residues. Per the original data handling: Nucleated cell number was recorded as an estimate derived from reference gene primer amplification. Assay: immunoSEQ multiplex PCR; the TCRdb copy retains only in-frame clones and omits some. V and J calls and clone size come straight from that table; D and trimming were deduced from the DNA. Among 200,000 to 300,000 clones listed, around four fifths were seen once. Sequenced material: peripheral blood. This sequence was found in a man younger than 45 who had recovered from COVID-19. The chain carries TRBV3-1 (or the pseudogene TRBV3-2) and TRBJ2-2; 8 bases fit TRBD1. The CDR3 here is CASRRQGNAGELFF. CDR3 nucleotides: TGTGCCAGCAGAAGACAGGGGAACGCCGGGGAGCTGTTTTTT.